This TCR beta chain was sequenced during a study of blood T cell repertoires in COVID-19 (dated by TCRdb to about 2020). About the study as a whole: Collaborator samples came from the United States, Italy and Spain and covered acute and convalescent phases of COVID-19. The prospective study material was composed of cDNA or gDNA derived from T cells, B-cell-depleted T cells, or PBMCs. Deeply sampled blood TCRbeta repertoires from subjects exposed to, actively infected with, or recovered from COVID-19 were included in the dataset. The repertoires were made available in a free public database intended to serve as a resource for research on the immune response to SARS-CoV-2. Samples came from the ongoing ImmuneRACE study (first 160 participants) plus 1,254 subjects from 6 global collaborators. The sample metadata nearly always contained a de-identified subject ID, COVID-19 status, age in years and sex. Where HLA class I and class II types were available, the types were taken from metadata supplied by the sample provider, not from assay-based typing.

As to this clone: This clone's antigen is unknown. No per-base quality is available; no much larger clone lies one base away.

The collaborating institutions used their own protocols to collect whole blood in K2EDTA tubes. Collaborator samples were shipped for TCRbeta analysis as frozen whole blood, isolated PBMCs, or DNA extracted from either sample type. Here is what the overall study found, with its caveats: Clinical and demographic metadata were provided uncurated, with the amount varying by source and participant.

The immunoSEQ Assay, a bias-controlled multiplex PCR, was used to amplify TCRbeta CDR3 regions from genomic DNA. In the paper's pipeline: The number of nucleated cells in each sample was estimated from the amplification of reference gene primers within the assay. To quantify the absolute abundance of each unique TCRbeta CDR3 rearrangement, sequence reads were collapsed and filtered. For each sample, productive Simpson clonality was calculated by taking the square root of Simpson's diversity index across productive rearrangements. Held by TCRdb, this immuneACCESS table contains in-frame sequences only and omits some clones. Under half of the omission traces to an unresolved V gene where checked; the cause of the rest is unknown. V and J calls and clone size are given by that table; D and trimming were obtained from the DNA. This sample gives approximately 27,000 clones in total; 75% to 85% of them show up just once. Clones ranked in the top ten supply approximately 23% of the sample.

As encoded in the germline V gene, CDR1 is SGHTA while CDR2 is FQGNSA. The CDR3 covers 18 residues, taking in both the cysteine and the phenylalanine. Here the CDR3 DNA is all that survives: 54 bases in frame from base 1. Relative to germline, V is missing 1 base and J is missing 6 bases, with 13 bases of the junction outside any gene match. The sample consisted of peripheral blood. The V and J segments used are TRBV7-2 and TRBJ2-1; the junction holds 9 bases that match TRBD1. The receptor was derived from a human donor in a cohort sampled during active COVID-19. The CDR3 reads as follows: CASSLDQGYGTGFNEQFF. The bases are TGTGCCAGCAGCTTAGATCAAGGCTACGGGACAGGGTTCAATGAGCAGTTCTTC.